This TCR beta chain was documented in a study of T cells expressing NK-cell markers. Study details: Seven HCMV-seropositive donors and one seronegative donor made up the eight sequenced donors.

The CDR3 runs 14 residues. From its re-call of the 5' RACE reads, TCRdb lists each CDR3 protein once, without DNA. The sample's table shows about 260,000 distinct CDR3 sequences. The sequence was collected from a woman aged 18-69 years in good health. Sequenced material: blood T cells: a sorted CD56 or NKG2C T cell subset, CD4+ or CD8+ T cells, or bulk PBMC T cells (not recorded which). V gene TRBV12-3 or TRBV12-4 combines with J gene TRBJ2-5; absent DNA, TCRdb's TRBD1 call cannot be checked. The CDR3: CASSGQGMVETQYF.